These 14 T cell receptor beta chains came from one sample sequenced in a study of blood T cell repertoires in COVID-19. Data came from immunoSEQ multiplex PCR; TCRdb stores just in-frame clones and leaves some out. Of 200,000 to 250,000 clones listed, around 82% are singletons. Sequenced: peripheral blood. These receptors all stem from a woman in her 30s who had recovered from COVID-19.

The chain combines TRBV7-3 with TRBJ2-1; 10 bases line up with TRBD1. The CDR3 is 15 residues long. Germline loops: CDR1 SGHTA, CDR2 FQGTGA. Unmatched junction bases numbered 5, after V lost 4 bases and J lost 5 bases. The CDR3 DNA is TGTGCCAGCAGCTCCGGGACAGGGGCCCACAATGAGCAGTTCTTC. Its translation: CASSSGTGAHNEQFF.

V and J are TRBV10-1 and TRBJ2-1; 11 bases line up with TRBD2. With V trimmed by 0 bases and J by 4 bases, 5 bases remained unmatched. In germline, CDR1 is WNHNN, CDR2 SYGVQD (reference sequence). There are 17 residues in the CDR3. The CDR3 nucleotides are TGCGCCAGCAGTGAGTCGACTAGCGGGGACTTATACAATGAGCAGTTCTTC. It codes for CASSESTSGDLYNEQFF.

This clone was seen only once. J is TRBJ2-2 and V is TRBV28; TRBD1 aligns across 12 bases. V dropped 3 bases and J dropped 5; count of bases not matched to a gene: 13. This CDR3 comprises 19 residues. The V gene's germline CDR1 is MDHEN and CDR2 SYDVKM. The CDR3 sequence: CASSFSGQGASSATGELFF. The CDR3, as DNA: TGTGCCAGCAGTTTCTCGGGACAGGGGGCGTCTAGCGCTACCGGGGAGCTGTTTTTT. Filled out from reference TRBV28 and TRBJ2-2, the complete variable domain reads DVKVTQSSRYLVKRTGEKVFLECVQDMDHENMFWYRQDPGLGLRLIYFSYDVKMKEKGDIPEGYSVSREKKERFSLILESASTNQTSMYLCASSFSGQGASSATGELFFGEGSRLTVL.

This clone was detected once. J is TRBJ2-4 and V is TRBV5-4, with 16 bases fitting TRBD2. The length of the CDR3 is 17 residues. The junction had 10 bases not matched to a gene; V was cut back by 4 bases and J by 9 bases. CDR1 SGHNT and CDR2 YYREEE come from the germline V gene (reference sequence). The CDR3 sequence: CASSPLGLAGGLGIQYF. CDR3 bases: TGTGCCAGCAGCCCTTTGGGACTAGCGGGAGGGCTGGGCATTCAGTACTTC.

The CDR3 DNA follows: TGTGCCACCAGCACGGGACAGGGCGGTGAAAAACTGTTTTTT. Encoded protein: CATSTGQGGEKLFF. The chain has TRBV15 and TRBJ1-4, with 9 bases matching TRBD1. V was clipped by 4 bases and J by 7 bases; unmatched bases: 4. CDR1 and CDR2 (germline): LNHNV, YYDKDF (reference sequence). The CDR3 extends over 14 amino acids.

This rearrangement joins TRBV3-1 (or the pseudogene TRBV3-2) to TRBJ2-1, with 8 positions matching TRBD2. With 4 bases clipped from V and 5 bases from J, the junction kept 4 bases outside the gene matches. Germline CDR1 reads LGHDT; CDR2 reads YNNKEL (reference sequence). The CDR3 has 14 residues. In DNA form, the CDR3 reads TGTGCCAGCAGCCTACTAGCGGATGACAATGAGCAGTTCTTC. Its protein is CASSLLADDNEQFF.

This chain uses TRBV27 with TRBJ1-4; 10 bases agree with TRBD1. Germline CDR1 MNHEY, CDR2 SMNVEV (reference sequence). This CDR3 is 16 amino acids long. Trimming cost V 3 bases and J 7 bases; bases outside gene matches: 8. DNA of the CDR3: TGTGCCAGCAGTTTGTTCGGGACAGGGGTCGGTGAAAAACTGTTTTTT. Translating it yields CASSLFGTGVGEKLFF.

The chain recombines TRBV7-9 with TRBJ2-7, with TRBD1 identical over 11 bases. The CDR3 consists of 18 residues. Trimming took 5 bases from V and 1 from J; bases not matched to a gene: 13. In germline, CDR1 is SEHNR, CDR2 FQNEAQ (reference sequence). The CDR3 here is CASSPRGGGQGGSYEQYF. For the CDR3, the DNA is TGTGCCAGCAGCCCACGTGGCGGGGGACAGGGGGGATCCTACGAGCAGTACTTC.

The chain carries TRBV5-4 and TRBJ2-7; 9 positions match TRBD2. This CDR3 has 14 amino acids. The V segment lost 3 bases and the J segment 2 bases; nucleotides outside the gene matches: 3. Germline values: CDR1 SGHNT, CDR2 YYREEE (reference sequence). The CDR3 DNA is TGTGCCAGCAGCTCGACTAGCGGAACCTACGAGCAGTACTTC. This sequence encodes CASSSTSGTYEQYF. Filled out from reference TRBV5-4 and TRBJ2-7, the complete variable domain reads ETGVTQSPTHLIKTRGQQVTLRCSSQSGHNTVSWYQQALGQGPQFIFQYYREEENGRGNFPPRFSGLQFPNYSSELNVNALELDDSALYLCASSSTSGTYEQYFGPGTRLTVT.

The V and J genes are TRBV5-1 and TRBJ1-2, with D possibly matching TRBD1 (5 bases). The CDR3 contains 13 residues. Trimming pared 0 bases from V and 7 bases from J, leaving 10 bases between. The V gene's germline CDR1 is SGHRS and CDR2 YFSETQ. This chain's CDR3 is CASSLDVGGGYTF. DNA of the CDR3: TGCGCCAGCAGCTTGGATGTGGGGGGTGGCTACACCTTC.

The chain uses TRBV5-4 and TRBJ2-7; TRBD2 agrees at 10 bases. Germline loops: CDR1 SGHNT, CDR2 YYREEE (reference sequence). With V trimmed by 4 bases and J by 7 bases, 17 bases remained unmatched. The CDR3 runs to 17 residues. The CDR3 DNA sequence: TGTGCCAGCAGCAACCCCGGAAGACTAGCGGGTTCGGGGGAGCAGTACTTC. Residues: CASSNPGRLAGSGEQYF. The full variable domain, rest sourced from reference TRBV5-4 and TRBJ2-7, is ETGVTQSPTHLIKTRGQQVTLRCSSQSGHNTVSWYQQALGQGPQFIFQYYREEENGRGNFPPRFSGLQFPNYSSELNVNALELDDSALYLCASSNPGRLAGSGEQYFGPGTRLTVT.

This clone showed up just a few times. The genes are TRBV12-3 or TRBV12-4 and TRBJ2-2, with a tentative D call TRBD2 (6 bases). The V and J ends lost 6 bases and 5 bases respectively, with 10 bases between them. The CDR3 is made up of 13 amino acids. In DNA, the CDR3 is TGTGCCAGCAGAGGAGGGTGGACCGGGGAGCTGTTTTTT. It codes for CASRGGWTGELFF.

This clone was counted a few times. J is TRBJ2-2 and V is TRBV27, with 7 nucleotides matching TRBD2. The CDR3 length is 15 residues. Losses at the gene ends were 3 bases for V and 4 bases for J; bases not matched to a gene: 5. Germline V CDR1 and CDR2: MNHEY, SMNVEV (reference sequence). The CDR3 bases are TGTGCCAGCAGTTTTGAGAGCGGGGCCACCGGGGAGCTGTTTTTT. It translates to CASSFESGATGELFF.

The genes are TRBV18 and TRBJ1-3; D is unclear. V gave up 2 bases and J gave up 4 bases, with 12 bases separating them. This CDR3 spans 15 amino acids. Per germline, CDR1 KGHSH and CDR2 LQKENI. CDR3 in DNA: TGTGCCAGCTCACCAATGACGGGTACCGGAAACACCATATATTTT. Encoded protein: CASSPMTGTGNTIYF.